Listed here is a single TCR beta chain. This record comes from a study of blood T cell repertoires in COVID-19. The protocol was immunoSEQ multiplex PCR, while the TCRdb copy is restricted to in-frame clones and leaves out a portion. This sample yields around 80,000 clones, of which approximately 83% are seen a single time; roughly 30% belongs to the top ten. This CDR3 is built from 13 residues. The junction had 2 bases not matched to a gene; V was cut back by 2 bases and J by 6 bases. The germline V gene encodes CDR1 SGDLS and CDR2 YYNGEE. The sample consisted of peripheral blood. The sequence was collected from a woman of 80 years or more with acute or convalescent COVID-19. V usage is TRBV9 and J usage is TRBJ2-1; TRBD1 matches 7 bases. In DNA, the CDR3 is TGTGCCAGCAGCGTCGGGACAGCCAATGAGCAGTTCTTC. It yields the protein CASSVGTANEQFF. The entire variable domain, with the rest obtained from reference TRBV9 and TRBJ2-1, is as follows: DSGVTQTPKHLITATGQRVTLRCSPRSGDLSVYWYQQSLDQGLQFLIQYYNGEERAKGNILERFSAQQFPDLHSELNLSSLELGDSALYFCASSVGTANEQFFGPGTRLTVL.